One and the same sample provided the 31 T cell receptor beta chains below, sequenced in a study of OX40 agonist ivuxolimab in advanced cancers. Generated by immunoSEQ multiplex PCR, the TCRdb table keeps only in-frame clones and is missing some. Of almost 70,000 clones in the sample, around 90% were seen once. The sequences come from CD4+ or CD8+ T cells sorted from blood, collected in a trial of the OX40 agonist ivuxolimab. These receptors originate from an adult with an advanced solid tumor such as melanoma, head and neck, liver or kidney cancer.

The genes are TRBV6-5 and TRBJ1-1; D not resolved. CDR1 is MNHEY and CDR2 is SVGAGI in the germline V gene. The CDR3 loop spans 11 amino acids. The V end lost 8 bases, the J end lost 7 bases, and 11 bases lay between the germline ends. The CDR3 loop is CASRERSEAFF. CDR3 DNA: TGTGCCAGCCGGGAGCGGAGTGAAGCTTTCTTT.

The chain combines TRBV28 with TRBJ2-3; possibly TRBD1 for D (6 bases). Germline loops: CDR1 MDHEN, CDR2 SYDVKM. Trimming cost V 4 bases and J 1 base, with 12 bases left between them. CDR3 length: 15 residues. The CDR3 DNA sequence: TGTGCCAGCAGTTATACAGGGTTGGGCACAGATACGCAGTATTTT. Translating gives CASSYTGLGTDTQYF.

This rearrangement joins TRBV19 to TRBJ2-2; weak D call: TRBD2 (6 bases). The CDR3 sequence is 13 residues long. The V and J ends lost 11 bases and 1 base respectively, with 11 bases between them. From germline, CDR1 is LNHDA and CDR2 SQIVND (reference sequence). The CDR3 loop is CAGGTGNTGELFF. The DNA for the CDR3 is TGTGCCGGGGGGACCGGGAACACCGGGGAGCTGTTTTTT.

The genes are TRBV4-1 and TRBJ2-7; D may be TRBD2 (6 bases). The CDR3 has 16 residues. The germline V gene encodes CDR1 MGHRA and CDR2 YSYEKL. Trimming removed 0 bases from V and 7 bases from J, with 19 bases in between. The CDR3 region is CASSQDWRLVVSEQYF. The CDR3 bases are TGCGCCAGCAGCCAAGATTGGAGACTAGTGGTTTCTGAGCAGTACTTC.

This clone was counted once. The chain joins TRBV7-2 to TRBJ2-3, with no clear D. CDR3 size: 13 residues. Trimming took 1 base from V and 4 from J, leaving 6 bases between them. CDR1 is SGHTA, CDR2 FQGNSA, per germline. DNA for the CDR3: TGTGCCAGCAGCTTAGGGATGGCAGATACGCAGTATTTT. Translating it yields CASSLGMADTQYF.

The chain is built from TRBV5-1 and TRBJ2-1, with TRBD2 identical over 8 bases. This CDR3 is 15 amino acids long. Looked up from germline, CDR1 is SGHRS and CDR2 is YFSETQ. Germline trimming cut 4 bases from V and 5 bases from J; bases unmatched to any gene: 8. The CDR3 region has the DNA TGCGCCAGCAGCGTCCCGGCGGGAGGAAACAATGAGCAGTTCTTC. As protein: CASSVPAGGNNEQFF.

CDR3 region: CASSDSFTLRGQFF. The CDR3 DNA reads as TGTGCCAGCAGTGACTCTTTCACCCTTCGTGGGCAGTTCTTC. J is TRBJ2-1 and V is TRBV6-4; D not resolved. V dropped 0 bases and J dropped 12 bases, with 15 bases sitting between them. The germline V gene encodes CDR1 MRHNA and CDR2 SNTAGT. This CDR3 region has 14 residues.

This clone was observed a handful of times. The chain couples TRBV11-1 to TRBJ2-7; D gene ambiguous. Germline CDR1 is SGHAT and CDR2 is FQDESV (reference sequence). The CDR3 contains 11 residues. The V end lost 3 bases, the J end lost 2 bases, and 2 bases lay between the germline ends. The CDR3 bases are TGTGCCAGCAGCTTGGCCTACGAGCAGTACTTC. Its translation is CASSLAYEQYF.

The rearrangement uses TRBV11-1 and TRBJ1-1; D possibly corresponds to TRBD1 (5 bases). Germline CDR1 is SGHAT and CDR2 is FQDESV (reference sequence). Deletions cut 1 base from V and 7 bases from J, with 7 bases between. The CDR3 is made up of 12 amino acids. CDR3 residues: CASSLEGNEAFF. Written as DNA, the CDR3 is TGTGCCAGCAGCTTAGAGGGGAATGAAGCTTTCTTT.

This chain connects TRBV7-8 to TRBJ2-5; D is possibly TRBD2 (6 bases). CDR1 SGHVS and CDR2 FQNEAQ come from the germline V gene. The ends were cut back, 4 bases at V and 3 bases at J, with 15 bases in the middle. This CDR3 contains 15 residues. This CDR3 is CASSSPTGVEETQYF. CDR3 nucleotide sequence: TGTGCCAGCAGCTCACCGACGGGGGTCGAAGAGACCCAGTACTTC.

The J gene is TRBJ1-2, the V gene TRBV9; 7 nucleotides agree with TRBD1. Trimming at V came to 4 bases and at J to 8 bases, leaving 11 bases not matched to a gene. Germline CDR1 reads SGDLS; CDR2 reads YYNGEE. This CDR3 region has 14 residues. The CDR3 here is CASSPTEGARGYTF. The CDR3 DNA is TGTGCCAGCAGCCCGACTGAGGGGGCAAGAGGCTACACCTTC.

The chain combines TRBV6-5 with TRBJ2-5; 10 bases match TRBD1. Matching the DNA end better, TRBJ2-7 makes the J call doubtful. The CDR3 has 14 residues. CDR1 MNHEY and CDR2 SVGAGI come from the germline V gene. This chain's CDR3 is CASSYRQGAYEQYF. CDR3 in DNA: TGTGCCAGCAGTTACCGACAGGGGGCGTACGAGCAGTACTTC.

The CDR3 DNA reads TGTGCCAGCAGTTTAGACCGGAACTCCTACGAGCAGTACTTC. Amino acids: CASSLDRNSYEQYF. The chain uses TRBV27 and TRBJ2-7; D gene ambiguous. CDR1 and CDR2 (germline): MNHEY, SMNVEV (reference sequence). There are 14 residues in the CDR3. V was clipped by 2 bases and J by 0 bases, with 8 bases between them.

The chain combines TRBV5-5 with TRBJ2-7, with 8 bases identical to TRBD1. The length of the CDR3 is 15 residues. The germline CDR1 and CDR2 sequences are SGHKS and YYEKEE (reference sequence). Trimming removed 4 bases from V and 1 base from J; junction bases left unmatched: 7. The CDR3 DNA sequence: TGTGCCAGCAGCAGCGGGCAGGGGGCTTCCTACGAGCAGTACTTC. Encoded protein: CASSSGQGASYEQYF.

Turning to this clone: The junction and the germline gene differ at one end; a read error may be behind it. The chain links TRBV7-7 to TRBJ2-5; 9 positions match TRBD1. The CDR3 totals 14 residues. Germline CDR1 SSHAT, CDR2 FNYEAQ (reference sequence). The CDR3 region is CASSLVDRGQTQYF. CDR3 in DNA: TGTGCTAGCAGCTTAGTGGACAGGGGTCAGACCCAGTACTTC.

The chain uses TRBV5-1 and TRBJ1-1; D is uncertain. Germline CDR1 and CDR2: SGHRS and YFSETQ. CDR3 size: 13 residues. With 1 base removed from V and 3 bases from J, the gap between germline ends came to 7 bases. The CDR3 protein is CASSLIFDTEAFF. CDR3 DNA: TGCGCCAGCAGCTTGATTTTCGACACTGAAGCTTTCTTT.

A single count supports this clone. The rearrangement joins TRBV7-9 to TRBJ1-1; 8 nucleotides match TRBD1. This CDR3 spans 15 amino acids. J was trimmed by 9 bases and V by 4 bases; bases with no gene match: 13. Germline-derived CDR1 and CDR2 are SEHNR and FQNEAQ (reference sequence). The CDR3 loop reads CASSSPGQGITKAFF. DNA of the CDR3: TGTGCCAGCAGCTCACCAGGACAGGGAATCACCAAAGCTTTCTTT.

The chain uses TRBV28 and TRBJ1-2, with D possibly TRBD1 on 6 matching bases. This CDR3 contains 14 residues. Germline V gene data show CDR1 as MDHEN and CDR2 as SYDVKM. V was clipped by 3 bases and J by 2 bases, with 10 bases between them. This chain's CDR3 is CASSFAGENYGYTF. DNA of the CDR3: TGTGCCAGCAGTTTTGCAGGGGAAAACTATGGCTACACCTTC.

This chain links TRBV7-3 with TRBJ2-3; tentatively, D is TRBD1 (6 bases). Germline V lookup: CDR1 SGHTA, CDR2 FQGTGA. V shed 1 base and J shed 3 bases, with 8 bases lying between them. This CDR3 comprises 14 residues. For the CDR3, the DNA is TGTGCCAGCAGCTTAAAAGGGGGTACAGATACGCAGTATTTT. This codes for CASSLKGGTDTQYF.

The V call is TRBV7-3, the J call TRBJ1-4, with D perhaps TRBD1 (5 bases). The length of the CDR3 is 13 residues. V lost 4 bases to trimming and J lost 12 bases, with 15 bases between them. Germline lookup yields CDR1 SGHTA and CDR2 FQGTGA. CDR3 sequence reads: CASSSHPGGELFF. The CDR3 nucleotides are TGTGCCAGCAGCTCCCACCCGGGAGGGGAACTGTTTTTT.

This clone was observed a single time. The chain has TRBV28 and TRBJ2-5; the D is unclear. Trimming left V 6 bases short and J 5 bases short, with 10 bases between. The germline CDR1 and CDR2 sequences are MDHEN and SYDVKM. This CDR3 spans 12 amino acids. CDR3 sequence: CASRGPWETQYF. DNA for the CDR3: TGTGCCAGCAGGGGTCCTTGGGAGACCCAGTACTTC.

This chain links TRBV5-1 with TRBJ2-3; 7 bases agree with TRBD1. CDR3 length: 17 residues. Germline V gives CDR1 SGHRS, CDR2 YFSETQ. The junction had 8 bases not matched to a gene; V was cut back by 1 base and J by 0 bases. CDR3 DNA sequence: TGCGCCAGCAGCTTGACCATACAGGGGTTGAGCACAGATACGCAGTATTTT. Its translation: CASSLTIQGLSTDTQYF.

The CDR3 spells CASSLGPSGRDEQFF. CDR3 sequence (DNA): TGTGCCAGCAGCTTAGGGCCGAGCGGGAGGGATGAGCAGTTCTTC. The rearrangement joins TRBV11-3 to TRBJ2-1; the match to TRBD2 covers 10 bases. Germline-derived CDR1 and CDR2 are SGHNT and YENEEA. CDR3 size: 15 residues. After removal of 1 base from V and 8 bases from J, the junction contained 5 bases not matched to a gene.

The chain carries TRBV11-1 and TRBJ1-2, with 10 nucleotides matching TRBD1. The CDR3 extends over 15 amino acids. V shed 5 bases, J shed 2 bases, and the junction held 5 bases outside the gene matches. The germline CDR1 and CDR2 sequences are SGHAT and FQDESV (reference sequence). CDR3 DNA: TGTGCCAGCAGCGAATGGGACAGGGGAAACTATGGCTACACCTTC. Amino acid sequence: CASSEWDRGNYGYTF. Based on the CDR3 plus reference TRBV11-1 and TRBJ1-2, the full variable domain is EAEVAQSPRYKITEKSQAVAFWCDPISGHATLYWYRQILGQGPELLVQFQDESVVDDSQLPKDRFSAERLKGVDSTLKIQPAELGDSAMYLCASSEWDRGNYGYTFGSGTRLTVV.

This clone was seen a single time. This chain connects TRBV14 to TRBJ2-6; a possible D gene is TRBD1 (6 bases). Germline V gives CDR1 SGHDN, CDR2 FVKESK. The CDR3 loop spans 15 amino acids. The V and J ends lost 5 bases and 3 bases respectively, with 11 bases between them. The chain's CDR3 is CASSLGGGGANVLTF. DNA of the CDR3: TGTGCCAGCAGCTTAGGGGGTGGTGGGGCCAACGTCCTGACTTTC.

V gene TRBV9 combines with J gene TRBJ1-1; D gene uncertain. This CDR3 comprises 13 residues. Germline CDR1 SGDLS, CDR2 YYNGEE. With 4 bases removed from V and 1 base from J, the gap between germline ends came to 8 bases. Here the CDR3 reads CASSTRQNTEAFF. DNA of the CDR3: TGTGCCAGCAGCACCCGACAGAACACTGAAGCTTTCTTT.

This chain uses TRBV11-1 with TRBJ2-7; 8 nucleotides match TRBD2. This CDR3 spans 14 amino acids. The V gene end was trimmed by 6 bases and the J gene end by 5 bases; junction bases not matched to a gene: 9. The germline V gene has CDR1 SGHAT and CDR2 FQDESV (reference sequence). The CDR3 nucleotides read TGTGCCAGCAGTGGGAGACTAGCGATTAACGAGCAGTACTTC. Encoded protein: CASSGRLAINEQYF. The entire variable domain, with the rest obtained from reference TRBV11-1 and TRBJ2-7, is as follows: EAEVAQSPRYKITEKSQAVAFWCDPISGHATLYWYRQILGQGPELLVQFQDESVVDDSQLPKDRFSAERLKGVDSTLKIQPAELGDSAMYLCASSGRLAINEQYFGPGTRLTVT.

This clone was observed a single time. V usage is TRBV21-1 and J usage is TRBJ2-4; the tabulated D call, TRBD2, remains unverified against the DNA. TRBV21-1 is given as a pseudogene. The CDR3 extends over 16 amino acids. CDR3 loop: CASSKAHGLAKNIQYF. In nucleotides, the CDR3 is TGTGCCAGCAGCAAAGCCCACGGGTTGGCCAAAAACATTCAGTACTTC.

The CDR3 loop reads CASSFGRSPETRNEQFF. The DNA of the CDR3 is TGCGCCAGCAGCTTTGGACGATCCCCCGAAACGCGGAATGAGCAGTTCTTC. V usage is TRBV5-1 and J usage is TRBJ2-1; D uncertain. This CDR3 spans 17 amino acids. V was trimmed by 2 bases and J by 7 bases, leaving 22 bases between them. Germline CDR1 and CDR2: SGHRS and YFSETQ.

This clone appeared a single time. The chain has TRBV15 and TRBJ2-3, with D tentatively TRBD1 or TRBD2 (5 bases each). This CDR3 is 12 amino acids long. V was trimmed by 5 bases and J by 6 bases, leaving 9 bases between them. The germline CDR1 and CDR2 sequences are LNHNV and YYDKDF (reference sequence). The CDR3 protein is CATSSGADTQYF. The CDR3 DNA sequence: TGTGCCACCAGCTCCGGGGCTGATACGCAGTATTTT.

The CDR3 DNA reads TGTGCCAGCAGCCCCGGTACAACTAATGAAAAACTGTTTTTT. It is translated as CASSPGTTNEKLFF. The chain combines TRBV7-8 with TRBJ1-4; no clear D gene. V was trimmed by 5 bases and J by 0 bases, leaving 7 bases between them. Germline V gene sequence: CDR1 SGHVS, CDR2 FQNEAQ. The length of the CDR3 is 14 residues.